There are many counts of the clone carrying this TCR beta chain. The CDR3 runs 15 residues. Germline CDR1 is MNHEY and CDR2 is SMNVEV (reference sequence). V shed 8 bases and J 3 bases; nucleotides not matched to a gene: 7. The sample belongs to a study of blood T cell repertoires in COVID-19. Study at large: Acute and convalescent COVID-19 samples came from the United States, Italy and Spain. The cDNA or gDNA used as material had been derived from T cells, B-cell-depleted T cells, or PBMCs.

In the original processing: How many nucleated cells were present was estimated from reference gene primer amplification. Here immunoSEQ multiplex PCR was the method, and the copy in TCRdb shows in-frame clones only, minus some. V and J calls and clone size are copied from that table; D and trimming were computed from the DNA. The sample lists about 140,000 clones, roughly 80% occurring once. This clonotype was obtained from a man aged 45-60 years with acute or convalescent COVID-19. V usage is TRBV27 and J usage is TRBJ2-7; 13 bases align to TRBD2. The specimen was peripheral blood. The CDR3 loop reads CASARLAGGHYEQYF. The CDR3 DNA follows: TGTGCCAGCGCAAGACTAGCGGGGGGCCACTACGAGCAGTACTTC.